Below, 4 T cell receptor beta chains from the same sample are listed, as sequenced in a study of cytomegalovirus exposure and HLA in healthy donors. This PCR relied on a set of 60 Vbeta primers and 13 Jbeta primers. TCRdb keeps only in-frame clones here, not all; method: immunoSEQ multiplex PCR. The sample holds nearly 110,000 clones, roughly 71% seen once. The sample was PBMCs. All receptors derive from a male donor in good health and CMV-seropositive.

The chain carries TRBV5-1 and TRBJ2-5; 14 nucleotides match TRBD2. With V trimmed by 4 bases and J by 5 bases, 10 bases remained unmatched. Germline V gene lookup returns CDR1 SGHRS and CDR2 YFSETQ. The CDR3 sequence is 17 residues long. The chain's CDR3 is CASSPGTSGGPPETQYF. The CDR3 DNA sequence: TGCGCCAGCAGCCCAGGGACTAGCGGGGGACCTCCGGAGACCCAGTACTTC.

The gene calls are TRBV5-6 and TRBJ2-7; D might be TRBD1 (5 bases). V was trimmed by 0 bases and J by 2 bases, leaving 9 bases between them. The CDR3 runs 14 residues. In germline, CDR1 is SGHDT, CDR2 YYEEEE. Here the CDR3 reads CASSLAGATYEQYF. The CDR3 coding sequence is TGTGCCAGCAGCTTGGCTGGGGCCACCTACGAGCAGTACTTC.

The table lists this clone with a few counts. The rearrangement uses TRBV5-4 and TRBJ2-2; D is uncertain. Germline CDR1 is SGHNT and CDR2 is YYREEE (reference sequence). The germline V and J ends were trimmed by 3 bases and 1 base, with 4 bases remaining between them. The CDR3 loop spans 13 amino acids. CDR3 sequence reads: CASSYGNTGELFF. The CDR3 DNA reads TGTGCCAGCAGCTACGGGAACACCGGGGAGCTGTTTTTT. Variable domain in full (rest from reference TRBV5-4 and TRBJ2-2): ETGVTQSPTHLIKTRGQQVTLRCSSQSGHNTVSWYQQALGQGPQFIFQYYREEENGRGNFPPRFSGLQFPNYSSELNVNALELDDSALYLCASSYGNTGELFFGEGSRLTVL.

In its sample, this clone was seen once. The chain's CDR3 is CASTSRGGAWVTEAFF. CDR3 sequence (DNA): TGTGCCAGCACCTCACGGGGGGGGGCTTGGGTCACTGAAGCTTTCTTT. The chain recombines TRBV28 with TRBJ1-1; possibly TRBD1 for D (6 bases). The CDR3 covers 16 residues. Germline V lookup: CDR1 MDHEN, CDR2 SYDVKM. V gave up 7 bases and J gave up 4 bases, with 22 bases separating them.